These T cell receptor beta chains were read from a single sample in a study of blood T cells in healthy people across ages. From the 5' RACE reads, TCRdb called clonotypes with MiXCR, one entry per CDR3 protein. The repertoire holds about 680,000 distinct CDR3 sequences, with 49% as singletons. Source material: blood. Every receptor here comes from a woman aged 55-70 years in good health. The CDR3 runs from the conserved cysteine through the conserved F or W. A D gene is named only where the DNA matches it firmly. Rows give clone size only sometimes, using once, few, many, or a class for an expanded clone.

CDR3nt | CDR3aa | j_gene | v_gene | abundance | d_gene
TGTGCCAGCTCCCGAAGTGGCAATCAGCCCCAGCATTTT | CASSRSGNQPQHF | TRBJ1-5 | TRBV6-5 | . | .
TGTGCCAGCAGCCTAGCGGGAGGGCCGAATGGGCAGTTCTTC | CASSLAGGPNGQFF | TRBJ2-1 | TRBV27 | . | TRBD2
TGTGCCGGCATTCGGGGAAGGGCGGGAGCAAATGAGCAGTTCTTC | CAGIRGRAGANEQFF | TRBJ2-1 | TRBV6-2/TRBV6-3 | . | TRBD2
TGCAGTGCTAATAGCGCCAATTCCTACGAGCAGTACTTC | CSANSANSYEQYF | TRBJ2-7 | TRBV20-1 | . | .
TGCAGTGCTAGAGCGGGACGGCAACGTGGCTACACCTTC | CSARAGRQRGYTF | TRBJ1-2 | TRBV20-1 | . | .
TGTGCCAGCAGCTCTATCAGCTACGAGCAGTACTTC | CASSSISYEQYF | TRBJ2-7 | TRBV7-9 | . | .
TGTGCCAGCAGCCAAGATAAGTATCAGCCCCAGCATTTT | CASSQDKYQPQHF | TRBJ1-5 | TRBV3-1 | . | .
TGTGCCAGCAGCCAGGACAGGGGACGGTACTCGGGGGCCAACGTCCTGACTTTC | CASSQDRGRYSGANVLTF | TRBJ2-6 | TRBV3-1 | . | TRBD1
TGCAGCGTTTGGACTAGCGGAAATCTTGGAGCCTACGAGCAGTACTTC | CSVWTSGNLGAYEQYF | TRBJ2-7 | TRBV29-1 | . | TRBD2
TGCAGCACAACGGGGCGGGGTAACACTGAAGCTTTCTTT | CSTTGRGNTEAFF | TRBJ1-1 | TRBV29-1 | . | .
TGTGCCAGCAGCCTAGCAGGGAGACCTTACACCTTC | CASSLAGRPYTF | TRBJ1-2 | TRBV3-1 | . | .
TGTGCCAGCAGCTTATCAGGGGGCCTCAACGAGCAGTACTTC | CASSLSGGLNEQYF | TRBJ2-7 | TRBV7-8 | few | TRBD1
TGTGCCAGCAGCTTTCCGAGGGGCAATGAGCAGTTCTTC | CASSFPRGNEQFF | TRBJ2-1 | TRBV7-2 | few | .
TGCAGTGCTAGAGACAAGGACACAGATACGCAGTATTTT | CSARDKDTDTQYF | TRBJ2-3 | TRBV20-1 | . | .
TGTGCCAGCAGTCGGGGAGGCGGGCCCTACAATGAGCAGTACTTC | CASSRGGGPYNEQYF | TRBJ2-5 | TRBV13 | . | .
TGTGCCAGCAGCTTTTCTAGCGGGAACACCGGGGAGCTGTTTTTT | CASSFSSGNTGELFF | TRBJ2-2 | TRBV7-2 | . | TRBD2
TGTGCCACCAGTGACTCCCCATGGGAGAGAGGGAACAATGAGCAGTTCTTC | CATSDSPWERGNNEQFF | TRBJ2-1 | TRBV24-1 | few | .
TGCGCCAGCAGCCAAGATGTTCCGGCCTCTAGCGGGAGGGTCGATGAGCAGTACTTC | CASSQDVPASSGRVDEQYF | TRBJ2-7 | TRBV4-3 | few | TRBD2
TGCGCCAGCAGCCAAAGGACCGAAAGGGATTACAATGAGCAGTTCTTC | CASSQRTERDYNEQFF | TRBJ2-1 | TRBV4-3 | . | .
TGCAGCGGGATCGGACTAGCGGGAGGGGTCTCCTACAATGAGCAGTTCTTC | CSGIGLAGGVSYNEQFF | TRBJ2-1 | TRBV29-1 | few | TRBD2
TGTGCCAGCAGAGTAGCGGGAGGGTACGAGCAGTACTTC | CASRVAGGYEQYF | TRBJ2-7 | TRBV6-6 | . | TRBD2
TGTGCCAGCAGTAACCCCGGAGGGGCCTACGAGCAGTACTTC | CASSNPGGAYEQYF | TRBJ2-7 | TRBV6-1 | . | .
TGTGCCAGCAGTGACTCGGCAGGAAAACTTAACGGCTACACCTTC | CASSDSAGKLNGYTF | TRBJ1-2 | TRBV6-4 | few | .
TGCGCCAGCAGCCCTAGTCAGGGCACAGATACGCAGTATTTT | CASSPSQGTDTQYF | TRBJ2-3 | TRBV5-1 | . | .
TGTGCCAGCAGCAAAGGGGGGCCTGGGGCCAACGTCCTGACTTTC | CASSKGGPGANVLTF | TRBJ2-6 | TRBV21-1 | few | .
TGTGCCAGCTCTAGAGAGGGACTACCCTATGGCTACACCTTC | CASSREGLPYGYTF | TRBJ1-2 | TRBV18 | . | .
TGCAGTGCTAGAGACCAACTAGCGGGCTCCTACAATGGGCAGTTCTTC | CSARDQLAGSYNGQFF | TRBJ2-1 | TRBV20-1 | . | TRBD2
TGTGCCACCAGCAGACCGGACGGGCGTGGGTCCAAAAACATTCAGTACTTC | CATSRPDGRGSKNIQYF | TRBJ2-4 | TRBV15 | . | .
TGTGCCAACAGTTTCCTGGGACAGGGGGCCTACGAGCAGTACTTC | CANSFLGQGAYEQYF | TRBJ2-7 | TRBV28 | . | TRBD1
TGTGCCAGCGAGGGGACGACTAGCACAGATACGCAGTATTTT | CASEGTTSTDTQYF | TRBJ2-3 | TRBV2 | . | .
TGTGCCAGCAGCGTAGCTACGGCGGGCACTGGGGCCAACGTCCTGACTTTC | CASSVATAGTGANVLTF | TRBJ2-6 | TRBV9 | . | .
TGCAGCGTTGGCGAGGTTTACGAGCAGTACTTC | CSVGEVYEQYF | TRBJ2-7 | TRBV29-1 | . | .
TGTGCCAGCGGACACATCAGGGGTGACGAGCAGTACTTC | CASGHIRGDEQYF | TRBJ2-7 | TRBV4-2 | few | .
TGTGCCAGCAGGGCCCTCCCCAAGGAGCAGTACTTC | CASRALPKEQYF | TRBJ2-7 | TRBV2 | . | .
TGTGCCAGCAGTGGGGGACAGGGGTATCAGCCCCAGCATTTT | CASSGGQGYQPQHF | TRBJ1-5 | TRBV2 | . | TRBD1
TGTGCCAGCAGCTTGAATACCTACTACGAGCAGTACTTC | CASSLNTYYEQYF | TRBJ2-7 | TRBV7-2 | few | .
TGTGCCAGCAGCTTAGACGGCAATGAGCAGTACTTC | CASSLDGNEQYF | TRBJ2-5 | TRBV7-2 | few | .
TGTGCCAGCAGCCGCGACAGTTTCGCCGTCGCTGGCTACACCTTC | CASSRDSFAVAGYTF | TRBJ1-2 | TRBV14 | . | .
TGTGCCAGCGGGACAGAATTAGAAGATACGCAGTATTTT | CASGTELEDTQYF | TRBJ2-3 | TRBV7-3 | . | TRBD1
TGTGCCAGCAGTTTCATTCGACAGGGAGGTTACAATGAGCAGTTCTTC | CASSFIRQGGYNEQFF | TRBJ2-1 | TRBV28 | . | .